The rows below give T cell receptor beta chains drawn from one sample of a study of human T cells and chemical hapten exposure. TCRdb called the RACE reads again in MiXCR, with one record for every CDR3 protein. The repertoire has tens of thousands of distinct CDR3 sequences, over 9% of them found once; the top ten carry 25% to 30%. The material was whole blood, obtained in connection with sensitization to the hapten diphenylcyclopropenone (DPC). These receptors came from a man aged 50-60 years with alopecia areata. Some clones in this sample may be carry-over from other donors' samples. Both conserved end residues are part of each CDR3. The D gene is left open where the match is weak. Not every row has a clone size; where given, it reads once, few, many or a size class.

>many|.|TRBV12-3/TRBV12-4|TRBJ1-1
TGTGCCAGCAGTTTTGCCCCCCCTAACACTGAAGCTTTCTTT
CASSFAPPNTEAFF
>many|.|TRBV5-1|TRBJ2-5
TGCGCCAGCAGCTTCAAGTCAGGCCAAGAGACCCAGTACTTC
CASSFKSGQETQYF
>many|TRBD1|TRBV29-1|TRBJ1-2
TGCAGCGTGGGGACAGGGAATGGCTACACCTTC
CSVGTGNGYTF
>many|.|TRBV12-3/TRBV12-4|TRBJ2-7
TGTGCCAGCAGTTTACGGCTCCTCGGATACGGGCAGTACTTC
CASSLRLLGYGQYF
>many|.|TRBV18|TRBJ1-5
TGTGCCAGCTCCCGTACCAATCAGCCCCAGCATTTT
CASSRTNQPQHF
>many|TRBD2|TRBV7-6|TRBJ2-1
TGTGCCAGCAGCTTAGCGGTTAGCGGGAGGGTTGAGCAGTTCTTC
CASSLAVSGRVEQFF
>few|.|TRBV29-1|TRBJ1-1
TGCAGCGTTGAAGATTGGCTGAACACTGAAGCTTTCTTT
CSVEDWLNTEAFF
>.|.|TRBV7-9|TRBJ1-5
TGTGCCAGCAGCTTGGGGGTAGGAGGCAATCAGCCCCAGCATTTT
CASSLGVGGNQPQHF
>.|.|TRBV9|TRBJ1-6
TGTGCCAGCAGCCCTGCAAGCTCCTATAATTCACCCCTCCACTTT
CASSPASSYNSPLHF
>.|.|TRBV7-2|TRBJ2-1
TGTGCCAGCAGCTTATCGGGGGCGAATGAGCAGTTCTTC
CASSLSGANEQFF
>.|.|TRBV29-1|TRBJ2-7
TGCAGCGTTGGGGACTTTCTTTCCTACGAGCAGTACTTC
CSVGDFLSYEQYF
>.|.|TRBV20-1|TRBJ2-3
TGCAGTGCTAGCTTGGCCGAGGGTGCAGATACGCAGTATTTT
CSASLAEGADTQYF
>many|.|TRBV6-5|TRBJ2-5
TGTGCCAGCAGTCGCACAGGGCCTCAAGAGACCCAGTACTTC
CASSRTGPQETQYF
>many|TRBD1|TRBV6-4|TRBJ2-2
TGTGCCAGCAGTGTTTTTACAGGGGACGCCGGGGAGCTGTTTTTT
CASSVFTGDAGELFF
>many|TRBD1|TRBV10-3|TRBJ1-1
TGTGCCATCAGCGGGACAGGGAATATGAACACTGAAGCTTTCTTT
CAISGTGNMNTEAFF
>many|TRBD1|TRBV29-1|TRBJ1-2
TGCAGCGTTGAAGGCCAGGGGGTGAACTATGGCTACACCTTC
CSVEGQGVNYGYTF
>many|TRBD2|TRBV4-3|TRBJ2-7
TGCGCCAGCAGCCAAGCCCTCGGGACTAGCATCGGCGAGCAGTACTTC
CASSQALGTSIGEQYF
>.|.|TRBV7-2|TRBJ2-1
TGTGCCAGCAGCTTAGCAGGAGCCTCTGGGAATGAGCAGTTCTTC
CASSLAGASGNEQFF
>many|TRBD2|TRBV7-9|TRBJ2-1
TGTGCCAGCAGCTTGCTAGCGGGAGTAAATGAGCAGTTCTTC
CASSLLAGVNEQFF
>.|.|TRBV4-1|TRBJ2-7
TGCGCCAGCAGCCCCGACGGGCGGGGTCCTACCTACGAGCAGTACTTC
CASSPDGRGPTYEQYF
>few|.|TRBV29-1|TRBJ2-7
TGCAGCGTTGAAGTGTTCTACGAGCAGTACTTC
CSVEVFYEQYF
>.|TRBD2|TRBV5-1|TRBJ2-1
TGCGCCAGCAGCTGGACTAGCGGGAGGGCCGGGAATGAGCAGTTCTTC
CASSWTSGRAGNEQFF
>few|TRBD2|TRBV4-1|TRBJ2-3
TGCGCCAGCAGCCAAAGTAGCGGGCTCACAGATACGCAGTATTTT
CASSQSSGLTDTQYF
>many|TRBD1|TRBV7-2|TRBJ1-6
TGTGCCAGCAGTATCGGACAGGAAAACTATTCACCCCTCCACTTT
CASSIGQENYSPLHF
>few|.|TRBV5-6|TRBJ1-1
TGTGCCAGCAGAGCAGGGTTTGGTTCGAACACTGAAGCTTTCTTT
CASRAGFGSNTEAFF
>many|.|TRBV28|TRBJ2-7
TGTGCCAGCAGTTTGGCAGAGTACGAGCAGTACTTC
CASSLAEYEQYF
>.|TRBD2|TRBV12-3/TRBV12-4|TRBJ2-7
TGTGCCAGCAGTTTTTCTGGGACTAGGCACTACGAGCAGTACTTC
CASSFSGTRHYEQYF
>many|TRBD1|TRBV18|TRBJ1-6
TGTGCCAGCTCACCTCCAGGGGGAAATTCACCCCTCCACTTT
CASSPPGGNSPLHF
>many|TRBD1|TRBV5-1|TRBJ1-1
TGCGCCAGCAGCGATACAGGGGCAACCACTGAAGCTTTCTTT
CASSDTGATTEAFF
>.|.|TRBV29-1|TRBJ1-1
TGCAGCGTTGTGTCCGGGAACACTGAAGCTTTCTTT
CSVVSGNTEAFF
>many|TRBD2|TRBV20-1|TRBJ2-1
TGCAGTGCTGAACTAGCGGGAGGGGATGAGCAGTTCTTC
CSAELAGGDEQFF
>.|TRBD2|TRBV6-2/TRBV6-3|TRBJ2-1
TGTGCCAGCAGTGATCGAAGCGGGAGGGACTACAATGAGCAGTTCTTC
CASSDRSGRDYNEQFF
>.|TRBD1|TRBV7-7|TRBJ2-5
TGTGCTAGCAGCCCACAAACAGGGGTAGAGACCCAGTACTTC
CASSPQTGVETQYF
>.|.|TRBV10-3|TRBJ2-7
TGTGCCATCAGCCGGTTAGTTGGCGAGCAGTACTTC
CAISRLVGEQYF
>many|.|TRBV5-1|TRBJ2-3
TGCGCCAGCAGCTTGAGACTCTCAAGCACAGATACGCAGTATTTT
CASSLRLSSTDTQYF
>few|.|TRBV3-1|TRBJ2-1
TGTGCCAGCAGCCAAAATGGGAATGACCGTGAGCAGTTCTTC
CASSQNGNDREQFF
>few|.|TRBV7-2|TRBJ1-2
TGTGCCAGCAGCCCCCGTCTCTATTTATCGTATGGCTACACCTTC
CASSPRLYLSYGYTF
>many|.|TRBV29-1|TRBJ2-3
TGCAGCGTTGCCGGGGGGCGCACAGATACGCAGTATTTT
CSVAGGRTDTQYF
>few|TRBD1|TRBV10-3|TRBJ2-5
TGTGCCATCAGTCATCCAGGGACAGGGGGCGGTGAGACCCAGTACTTC
CAISHPGTGGGETQYF
>many|.|TRBV10-3|TRBJ1-1
TGTGCCATCAGTTCAGGGTTGGGAACTGAAGCTTTCTTT
CAISSGLGTEAFF